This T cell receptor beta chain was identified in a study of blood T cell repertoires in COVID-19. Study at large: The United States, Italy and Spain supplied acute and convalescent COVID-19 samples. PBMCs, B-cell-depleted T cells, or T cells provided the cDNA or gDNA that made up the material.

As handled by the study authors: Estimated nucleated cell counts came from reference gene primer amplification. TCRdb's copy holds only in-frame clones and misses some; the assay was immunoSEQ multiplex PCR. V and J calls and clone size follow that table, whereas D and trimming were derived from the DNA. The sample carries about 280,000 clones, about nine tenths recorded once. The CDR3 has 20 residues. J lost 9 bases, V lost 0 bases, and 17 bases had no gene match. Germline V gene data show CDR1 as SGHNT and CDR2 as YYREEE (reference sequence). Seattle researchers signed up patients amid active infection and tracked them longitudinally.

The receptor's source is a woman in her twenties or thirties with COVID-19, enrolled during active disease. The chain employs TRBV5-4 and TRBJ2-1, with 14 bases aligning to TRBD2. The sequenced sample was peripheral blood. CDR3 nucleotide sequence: TGTGCCAGCAGCTTGGCCTTTGGTGGACTAGCGGGAGGAGAAGACGCTGAGCAGTTCTTC. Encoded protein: CASSLAFGGLAGGEDAEQFF. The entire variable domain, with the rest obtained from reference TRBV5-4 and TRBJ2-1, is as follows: ETGVTQSPTHLIKTRGQQVTLRCSSQSGHNTVSWYQQALGQGPQFIFQYYREEENGRGNFPPRFSGLQFPNYSSELNVNALELDDSALYLCASSLAFGGLAGGEDAEQFFGPGTRLTVL.